The TCR beta chain described here comes from a study of PD-1 blockade in mismatch repair-deficient tumors. Study-level results: After pembrolizumab, tumor-resident clones rose rapidly, then generally contracted before radiologic responses.

Regarding time point: roughly 10-day in vitro stimulation with candidate neoantigen peptide 7. As to this clone: The antigen remains undetermined.

Data came from immunoSEQ multiplex PCR; TCRdb stores just in-frame clones and leaves some out. The table has several thousand clones, 88% seen once. Germline V gene lookup returns CDR1 MNHEY and CDR2 SMNVEV (reference sequence). Trimming shortened V by 3 bases and J by 4 bases, and 13 bases separated the two germline ends. The CDR3 has 14 amino acids. The chain couples TRBV27 to TRBJ2-7; D remains unclear. The receptor comes from an adult with mismatch repair-deficient cancer. The sequencing used cells cultured in vitro, collected from a patient treated with pembrolizumab. The CDR3 coding sequence is TGTGCCAGCAGTTTTTCTGGGTTCCCGTACGAGCAGTACTTC. Protein: CASSFSGFPYEQYF.